These T cell receptor beta chains were read from a single sample in a study of blood T cell repertoires in COVID-19. Profiling relied on immunoSEQ multiplex PCR, and the TCRdb table lists in-frame clones only, not all of them. Of just over 150,000 clones in the sample, less than 85% were seen once. The specimen sequenced was peripheral blood. These receptors were obtained from a woman aged 40 to 49 with COVID-19, enrolled during active disease. CDR3s include the opening cysteine and the closing phenylalanine or tryptophan. Each record gives: CDR3 length, V gene, clone size, D gene, J gene, CDR3 protein, CDR3 DNA. D genes are given only for firm matches. Some rows mark clone size as missing; the rest say once, few, many or name a class of expanded clone.

len: 15; v_gene: TRBV15; abundance: once; d_gene: -; j_gene: TRBJ1-4; CDR3aa: CATSKGGGTNEKLFF; CDR3nt: TGTGCCACCAGCAAAGGGGGGGGAACTAATGAAAAACTGTTTTTT
len: 15; v_gene: TRBV5-4; abundance: once; d_gene: TRBD1; j_gene: TRBJ1-6; CDR3aa: CASSLGGTGTSPLHF; CDR3nt: TGTGCCAGCAGCTTGGGTGGGACAGGAACTTCACCCCTCCACTTT
len: 14; v_gene: TRBV6-5; abundance: -; d_gene: TRBD1; j_gene: TRBJ2-2; CDR3aa: CASRGGRDTGELFF; CDR3nt: TGTGCCAGCAGAGGGGGCCGGGACACCGGGGAGCTGTTTTTT
len: 13; v_gene: TRBV15; abundance: -; d_gene: TRBD1; j_gene: TRBJ1-5; CDR3aa: CATSSGQGRAQHF; CDR3nt: TGTGCCACCAGCTCAGGACAGGGTAGAGCCCAGCATTTT
len: 17; v_gene: TRBV21-1; abundance: few; d_gene: -; j_gene: TRBJ2-6; CDR3aa: CASSSPGQLSGANVLTF; CDR3nt: TGTGCCAGCAGCAGCCCGGGACAGCTCTCTGGGGCCAACGTCCTGACTTTC
len: 17; v_gene: TRBV11-2; abundance: once; d_gene: TRBD1; j_gene: TRBJ1-1; CDR3aa: CASSGEQGPKYGAEAFF; CDR3nt: TGTGCCAGCAGCGGCGAACAGGGGCCCAAGTATGGGGCTGAAGCTTTCTTT
len: 15; v_gene: TRBV6-4; abundance: -; d_gene: TRBD2; j_gene: TRBJ2-3; CDR3aa: CASSESSGGGDTQYF; CDR3nt: TGTGCCAGCAGTGAATCTAGCGGTGGGGGAGATACGCAGTATTTT
len: 16; v_gene: TRBV28; abundance: -; d_gene: TRBD1; j_gene: TRBJ1-3; CDR3aa: CASSSRTGDVGNTIYF; CDR3nt: TGTGCCAGCAGTTCCAGGACAGGGGACGTTGGAAACACCATATATTTT
len: 15; v_gene: TRBV5-1; abundance: -; d_gene: TRBD1; j_gene: TRBJ2-5; CDR3aa: CASSLYRGVEETQYF; CDR3nt: TGCGCCAGCAGCTTGTACAGGGGAGTGGAAGAGACCCAGTACTTC
len: 13; v_gene: TRBV18; abundance: -; d_gene: -; j_gene: TRBJ1-2; CDR3aa: CASSPDQGYGYTF; CDR3nt: TGTGCCAGCTCACCGGACCAGGGCTATGGCTACACCTTC
len: 13; v_gene: TRBV5-4; abundance: -; d_gene: TRBD1; j_gene: TRBJ1-2; CDR3aa: CASSSDRFRGYTF; CDR3nt: TGTGCCAGCAGCTCGGACAGGTTTCGGGGCTACACCTTC
len: 15; v_gene: TRBV7-3; abundance: -; d_gene: TRBD1; j_gene: TRBJ2-1; CDR3aa: CASSSQGSPYNEQFF; CDR3nt: TGTGCCAGCAGCTCACAGGGGAGCCCCTACAATGAGCAGTTCTTC
len: 12; v_gene: TRBV28; abundance: -; d_gene: TRBD2; j_gene: TRBJ2-5; CDR3aa: CASRTAGEAQYF; CDR3nt: TGTGCCAGCAGGACAGCGGGAGAGGCCCAGTACTTC
len: 12; v_gene: TRBV6-5; abundance: -; d_gene: -; j_gene: TRBJ1-6; CDR3aa: CATRTDISPLHF; CDR3nt: TGTGCCACCCGGACAGACATTTCACCCCTCCACTTT
len: 17; v_gene: TRBV30; abundance: -; d_gene: TRBD1; j_gene: TRBJ1-6; CDR3aa: CAWRKLGDRSGGSPLHF; CDR3nt: TGTGCCTGGAGAAAATTAGGGGATCGGTCAGGGGGCTCACCCCTCCACTTT
len: 13; v_gene: TRBV5-4; abundance: once; d_gene: -; j_gene: TRBJ1-4; CDR3aa: CASSFAGGKELFF; CDR3nt: TGTGCCAGCAGCTTTGCCGGCGGGAAGGAACTGTTTTTT
len: 15; v_gene: TRBV18; abundance: -; d_gene: TRBD1; j_gene: TRBJ2-1; CDR3aa: CASSPETGFYNEQFF; CDR3nt: TGTGCCAGCTCACCCGAGACAGGGTTCTACAATGAGCAGTTCTTC
len: 15; v_gene: TRBV2; abundance: -; d_gene: -; j_gene: TRBJ2-5; CDR3aa: CASSEAETAGETQYF; CDR3nt: TGTGCCAGCAGTGAAGCGGAGACTGCGGGGGAGACCCAGTACTTC
len: 15; v_gene: TRBV10-1; abundance: -; d_gene: TRBD2; j_gene: TRBJ2-1; CDR3aa: CASSEAGGYYNEQFF; CDR3nt: TGCGCCAGCAGTGAAGCGGGGGGTTACTACAATGAGCAGTTCTTC
len: 13; v_gene: TRBV3-1/TRBV3-2; abundance: once; d_gene: -; j_gene: TRBJ1-2; CDR3aa: CASSHRGFYGYTF; CDR3nt: TGTGCCAGCAGCCATAGGGGTTTCTATGGCTACACCTTC
len: 14; v_gene: TRBV28; abundance: -; d_gene: -; j_gene: TRBJ2-4; CDR3aa: CASSLFSYLGIQYF; CDR3nt: TGTGCCAGCAGTTTATTCAGCTATCTAGGCATTCAGTACTTC
len: 15; v_gene: TRBV18; abundance: -; d_gene: -; j_gene: TRBJ2-3; CDR3aa: CASVVGGASTDTQYF; CDR3nt: TGTGCCAGCGTGGTGGGGGGGGCCTCCACAGATACGCAGTATTTT
len: 14; v_gene: TRBV30; abundance: -; d_gene: -; j_gene: TRBJ2-1; CDR3aa: CAWRTAGHYNEQFF; CDR3nt: TGTGCCTGGAGAACAGCGGGACACTACAATGAGCAGTTCTTC
len: 13; v_gene: TRBV19; abundance: -; d_gene: -; j_gene: TRBJ1-1; CDR3aa: CASNEARGREAFF; CDR3nt: TGTGCCAGTAATGAAGCAAGGGGGAGAGAAGCTTTCTTT
len: 15; v_gene: TRBV27; abundance: -; d_gene: -; j_gene: TRBJ2-7; CDR3aa: CASSFSETNSLEQYF; CDR3nt: TGTGCCAGCAGTTTTTCGGAGACTAATAGCCTAGAGCAGTACTTC
len: 14; v_gene: TRBV5-6; abundance: -; d_gene: -; j_gene: TRBJ2-4; CDR3aa: CASREEGLGNIQYF; CDR3nt: TGTGCCAGCAGGGAGGAGGGATTGGGGAACATTCAGTACTTC
len: 13; v_gene: TRBV27; abundance: -; d_gene: -; j_gene: TRBJ2-5; CDR3aa: CASSVQGQETQYF; CDR3nt: TGTGCCAGCAGTGTGCAGGGGCAAGAGACCCAGTACTTC